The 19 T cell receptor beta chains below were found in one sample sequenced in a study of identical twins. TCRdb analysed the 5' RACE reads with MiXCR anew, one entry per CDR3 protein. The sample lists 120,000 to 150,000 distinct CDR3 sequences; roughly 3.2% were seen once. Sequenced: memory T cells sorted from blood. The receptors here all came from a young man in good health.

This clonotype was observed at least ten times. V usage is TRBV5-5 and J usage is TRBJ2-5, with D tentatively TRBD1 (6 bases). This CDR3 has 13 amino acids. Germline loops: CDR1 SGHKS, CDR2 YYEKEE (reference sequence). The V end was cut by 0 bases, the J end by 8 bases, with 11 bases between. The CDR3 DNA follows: TGTGCCAGCAGCTTGGAACAGGGTGGCACCCAGTACTTC. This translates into CASSLEQGGTQYF.

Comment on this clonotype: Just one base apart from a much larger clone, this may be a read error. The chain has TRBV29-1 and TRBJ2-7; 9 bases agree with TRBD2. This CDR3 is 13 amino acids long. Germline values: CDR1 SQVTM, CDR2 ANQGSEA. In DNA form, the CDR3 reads TGCAGCGTTGAATATAGCGGGAGATACGAGCGGTACTTC. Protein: CSVEYSGRYERYF.

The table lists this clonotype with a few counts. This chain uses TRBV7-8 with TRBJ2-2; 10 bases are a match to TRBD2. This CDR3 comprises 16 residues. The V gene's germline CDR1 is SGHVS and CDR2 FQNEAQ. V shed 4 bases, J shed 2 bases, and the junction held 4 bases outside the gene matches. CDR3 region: CASSYSGRPNTGELFF. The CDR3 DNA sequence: TGTGCCAGCAGCTATAGCGGGAGGCCTAACACCGGGGAGCTGTTTTTT. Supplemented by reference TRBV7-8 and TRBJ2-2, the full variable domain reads GAGVSQSPRYKVAKRGQDVALRCDPISGHVSLFWYQQALGQGPEFLTYFQNEAQLDKSGLPSDRFFAERPEGSVSTLKIQRTQQEDSAVYLCASSYSGRPNTGELFFGEGSRLTVL.

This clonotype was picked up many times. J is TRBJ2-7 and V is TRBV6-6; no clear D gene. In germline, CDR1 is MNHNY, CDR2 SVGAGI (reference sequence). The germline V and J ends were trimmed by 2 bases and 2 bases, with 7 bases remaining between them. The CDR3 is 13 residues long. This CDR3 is CASSYGSTYEQYV. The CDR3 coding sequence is TGTGCCAGCAGTTACGGGTCCACCTACGAGCAGTACGTC.

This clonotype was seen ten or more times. In DNA, the CDR3 is TGCGCCAGCAGCTTTGGACACCTCAAGGGTGAGACCCAGTACTTC. This translates into CASSFGHLKGETQYF. The J gene is TRBJ2-5, the V gene TRBV5-1, with D tentatively TRBD1 (5 bases). Trimming stripped 2 bases from V and 5 bases from J, with 16 bases between. This CDR3 is 15 amino acids long. The germline V gene encodes CDR1 SGHRS and CDR2 YFSETQ.

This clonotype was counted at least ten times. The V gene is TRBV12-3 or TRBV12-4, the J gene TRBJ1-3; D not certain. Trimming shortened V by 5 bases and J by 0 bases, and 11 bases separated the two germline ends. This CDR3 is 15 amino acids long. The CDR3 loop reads CASSPTANSGNTIYF. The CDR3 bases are TGTGCCAGCAGTCCTACAGCGAACTCTGGAAACACCATATATTTT.

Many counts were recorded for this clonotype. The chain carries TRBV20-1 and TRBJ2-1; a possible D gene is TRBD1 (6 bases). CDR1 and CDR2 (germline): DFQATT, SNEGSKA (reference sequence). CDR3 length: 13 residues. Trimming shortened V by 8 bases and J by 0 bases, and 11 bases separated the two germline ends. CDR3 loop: CSTRGTSYNEQFF. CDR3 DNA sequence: TGCAGTACCAGGGGTACCTCCTACAATGAGCAGTTCTTC.

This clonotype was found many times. CDR3 in amino acids: CASSLEGETLYEQYF. The DNA of the CDR3 is TGTGCCAGCAGCTTGGAGGGGGAGACACTTTACGAGCAGTACTTC. The chain uses TRBV5-6 and TRBJ2-7, with D possibly TRBD1 on 6 matching bases. Germline values: CDR1 SGHDT, CDR2 YYEEEE. This CDR3 has 15 amino acids. Trimming removed 0 bases at V and 4 bases at J, with 14 bases between.

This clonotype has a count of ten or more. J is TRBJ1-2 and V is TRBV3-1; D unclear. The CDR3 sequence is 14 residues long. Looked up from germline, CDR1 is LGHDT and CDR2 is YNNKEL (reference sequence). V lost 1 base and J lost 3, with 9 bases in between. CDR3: CASSQVASHYGYTF. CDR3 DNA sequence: TGTGCCAGCAGCCAAGTTGCCAGCCACTATGGCTACACCTTC.

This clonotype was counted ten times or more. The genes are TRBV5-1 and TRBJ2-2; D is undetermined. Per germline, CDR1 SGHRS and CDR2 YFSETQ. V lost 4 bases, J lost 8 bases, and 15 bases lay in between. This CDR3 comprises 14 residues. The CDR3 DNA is TGCGCCAGCAGCGCCGACTTGCTTCGAGGGGAGCTGTTTTTT. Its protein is CASSADLLRGELFF.

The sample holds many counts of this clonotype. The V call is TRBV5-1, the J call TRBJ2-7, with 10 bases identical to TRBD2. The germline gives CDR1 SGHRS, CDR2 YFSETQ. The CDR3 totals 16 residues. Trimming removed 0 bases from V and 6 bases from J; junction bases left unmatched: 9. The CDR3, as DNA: TGCGCCAGCAGCTTGGGTACTACTAGCGGGATGGGCGAGCAGTACTTC. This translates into CASSLGTTSGMGEQYF.

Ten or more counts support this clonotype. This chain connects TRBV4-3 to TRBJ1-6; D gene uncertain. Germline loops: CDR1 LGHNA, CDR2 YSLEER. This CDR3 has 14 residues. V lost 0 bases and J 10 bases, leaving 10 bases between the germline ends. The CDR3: CASSQDLQDSPLHF. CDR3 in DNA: TGCGCCAGCAGCCAAGATTTGCAGGACTCACCCCTCCACTTT.

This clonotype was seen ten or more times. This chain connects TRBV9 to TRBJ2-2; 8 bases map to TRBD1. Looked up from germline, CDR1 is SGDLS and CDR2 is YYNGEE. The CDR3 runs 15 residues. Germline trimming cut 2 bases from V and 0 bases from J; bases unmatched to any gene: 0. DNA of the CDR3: TGTGCCAGCAGCGTGGACAGGGCGAACACCGGGGAGCTGTTTTTT. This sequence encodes CASSVDRANTGELFF.

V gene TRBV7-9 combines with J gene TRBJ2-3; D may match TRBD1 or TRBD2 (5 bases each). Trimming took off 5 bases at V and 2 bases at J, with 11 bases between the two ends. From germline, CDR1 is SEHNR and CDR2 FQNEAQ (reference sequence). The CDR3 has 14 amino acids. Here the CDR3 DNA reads TGTGCCAGCAGCGCTACCGGGGCCACAGATACGCAGTATTTT. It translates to CASSATGATDTQYF.

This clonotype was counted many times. CDR3 sequence reads: CASSSEAGQGGQPQHF. The CDR3 bases are TGTGCCAGCAGTTCGGAGGCAGGACAGGGCGGCCAGCCCCAGCATTTT. This rearrangement joins TRBV12-3 or TRBV12-4 to TRBJ1-5; 8 nucleotides match TRBD1. This CDR3 has 16 amino acids. V trimming: 4 bases; J trimming: 7 bases; junction bases outside the gene matches: 12.

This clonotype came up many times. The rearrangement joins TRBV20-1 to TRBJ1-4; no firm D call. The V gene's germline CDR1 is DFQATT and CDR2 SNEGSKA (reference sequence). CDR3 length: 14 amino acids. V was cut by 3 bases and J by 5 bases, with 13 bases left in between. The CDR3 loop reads CSASVDYPNEKLFF. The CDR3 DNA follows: TGCAGTGCTAGTGTGGATTACCCCAATGAAAAACTGTTTTTT.

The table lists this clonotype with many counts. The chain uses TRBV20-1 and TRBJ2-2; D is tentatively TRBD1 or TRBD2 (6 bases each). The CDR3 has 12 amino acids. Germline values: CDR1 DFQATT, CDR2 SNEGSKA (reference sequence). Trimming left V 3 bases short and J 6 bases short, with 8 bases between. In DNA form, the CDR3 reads TGCAGTGCTAGCGGGGGCCCCGGGGAGCTGTTTTTT. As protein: CSASGGPGELFF.

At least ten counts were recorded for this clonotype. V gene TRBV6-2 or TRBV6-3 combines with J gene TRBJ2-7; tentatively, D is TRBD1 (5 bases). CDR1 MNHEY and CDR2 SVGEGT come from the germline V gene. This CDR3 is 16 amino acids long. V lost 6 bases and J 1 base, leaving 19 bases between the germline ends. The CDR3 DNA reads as TGTGCCAGCAGCCCTGGACAAAAAATTTTATCCTACGAGCAGTACTTC. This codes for CASSPGQKILSYEQYF.

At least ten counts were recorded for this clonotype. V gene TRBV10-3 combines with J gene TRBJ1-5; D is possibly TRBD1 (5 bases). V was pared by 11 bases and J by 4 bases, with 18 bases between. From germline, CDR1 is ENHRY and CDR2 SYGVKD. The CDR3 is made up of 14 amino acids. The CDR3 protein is CASRGREKNQPQHF. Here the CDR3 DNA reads TGTGCCTCAAGGGGCAGGGAGAAAAATCAGCCCCAGCATTTT.